These T cell receptor beta chains were read from a single sample in a study of T cell repertoires in cytomegalovirus infection. TCRdb reprocessed the reads with MiXCR, giving one entry per CDR3 protein. The sample contains about 740,000 distinct CDR3 sequences, 35% to 45% of which appear only once. The sample taken for sequencing was PBMCs. These receptors all stem from a human donor in good health (CMV status not recorded). Some clones in this sample may be carry-over from other donors' samples. Both conserved end residues are part of each CDR3. The D gene is left open where the match is weak. Clone size appears in some rows only: once, few, many, or a class for an expanded clone.

cdr3_aa: CASSVMTSGGTDTQYF; cdr3_nt: TGTGCCAGCAGTGTAATGACTAGCGGTGGAACAGATACGCAGTATTTT; d_call: TRBD2; clone_size: few; j_call: TRBJ2-3; v_call: TRBV6-4
cdr3_aa: CASSPQAGGTTYNEQFF; cdr3_nt: TGTGCCAGCAGCCCCCAAGCGGGCGGGACCACCTACAATGAGCAGTTCTTC; d_call: -; clone_size: many; j_call: TRBJ2-1; v_call: TRBV7-8
cdr3_aa: CASSYGQGRMNTEAFF; cdr3_nt: TGTGCCAGCAGTTACGGGCAGGGTCGAATGAACACTGAAGCTTTCTTT; d_call: -; clone_size: few; j_call: TRBJ1-1; v_call: TRBV6-5
cdr3_aa: CATVGANTGELFF; cdr3_nt: TGTGCCACCGTTGGGGCGAACACCGGGGAGCTGTTTTTT; d_call: -; clone_size: -; j_call: TRBJ2-2; v_call: TRBV6-6
cdr3_aa: CSATPGQGVSRNQPQHF; cdr3_nt: TGCAGTGCTACCCCGGGACAGGGGGTGTCCCGCAATCAGCCCCAGCATTTT; d_call: TRBD1; clone_size: -; j_call: TRBJ1-5; v_call: TRBV20-1
cdr3_aa: CASSLGDGGNTIYF; cdr3_nt: TGTGCCAGCAGCTTAGGTGACGGTGGAAACACCATATATTTT; d_call: -; clone_size: -; j_call: TRBJ1-3; v_call: TRBV7-6
cdr3_aa: CASSLDPPYEQYF; cdr3_nt: TGTGCCAGCAGCTTAGACCCGCCCTACGAGCAGTACTTC; d_call: -; clone_size: few; j_call: TRBJ2-7; v_call: TRBV11-2
cdr3_aa: CASSIGSQPQHF; cdr3_nt: TGTGCCAGTAGTATAGGAAGCCAGCCCCAGCATTTT; d_call: -; clone_size: many; j_call: TRBJ1-5; v_call: TRBV19
cdr3_aa: CASSLARAGPSQPQHF; cdr3_nt: TGTGCCAGCAGCTTAGCACGGGCTGGGCCGAGTCAGCCCCAGCATTTT; d_call: -; clone_size: many; j_call: TRBJ1-5; v_call: TRBV7-9
cdr3_aa: CASSSRTGAGANVLTF; cdr3_nt: TGTGCCAGCAGTTCCCGGACAGGGGCTGGGGCCAACGTCCTGACTTTC; d_call: TRBD1; clone_size: few; j_call: TRBJ2-6; v_call: TRBV2
cdr3_aa: CASGPQAASSYEQYF; cdr3_nt: TGTGCCAGTGGTCCTCAGGCGGCTAGCTCCTACGAGCAGTACTTC; d_call: -; clone_size: -; j_call: TRBJ2-7; v_call: TRBV2